The subject of this entry is one TCR beta chain. This clonotype showed up many times. What this receptor recognizes is not known. No clone much larger than this one lies a single base away; base qualities are absent. Libraries were prepared through 5' RACE. The sample was run on an Illumina HiSeq 2500. The second PCR ran for roughly 7 to 12 cycles and used a J-beta primer mix along with a sample-barcoded 5' primer. A unique molecular identifier was introduced onto each TCR beta cDNA molecule by a template-switch 5' adaptor carrying 12 random nucleotides. At least 2.5 million CDR3-containing paired-end reads were obtained from each sample. All of the RNA was converted into first-strand cDNA using the Mint cDNA synthesis kit, with a TRBC-specific oligonucleotide serving as the primer. All cDNA was treated with uracil-DNA glycosylase and then went through a first 18-cycle PCR with the universal primers M1SS and BC2_uni_R. Turning to the authors' computational methods: Each sample was normalized by randomly selecting 1 million high-quality reads, each carrying a distinct molecular identifier. Reads sharing molecular identifiers were discarded rather than binned into consensus sequences. CDR3 identification, clonotype clustering and error correction used MiTCR with a Q25 quality threshold and the strictest error-elimination algorithm. A nonparametric unseen species model with Euler transformation was used to estimate lower-bound total TCR beta diversity. Clones were called with MiXCR by TCRdb after fastp trimmed the public reads at Q25, and only in-frame beta chains were retained. Rows with a matching CDR3 protein are joined into one entry that keeps the most common DNA and genes. For this entry, the V and J calls and clone size follow TCRdb and not the study's own pipeline. The sample contains roughly 650,000 distinct CDR3 sequences, approximately 29% of them found a single time. The top ten clonotypes cover 15% to 19% of the sample.

The CDR3 goes from the cysteine to the phenylalanine over 13 residues. Only the CDR3 DNA is retained, 39 bases long and in frame from the first base. The CDR1 and CDR2 encoded by the germline V gene (reference sequence) are DFQATT and SNEGSKA. V is cut back by 3 bases and J by 9 bases, with 9 bases in the junction unmatched. This sample was included in a study of blood T cells in healthy people across ages (dated by TCRdb to the mid-2010s). For the study in its entirety: In model experiments, template switching captured roughly one uniquely barcoded TCR beta cDNA molecule for every two T cells. The donors were split into four age groups: young (average 16 years), middle-aged (roughly 40), aged (approximately 60) and long-lived (approximately 80). For two donors (one aged 18 to 29 and one aged 80 or older), the study analyzed two additional independent replicas of 1 million unique cDNA reads from the same blood draw. The study measured age-related changes in TCR beta repertoire diversity using deep sequencing normalized with unique cDNA molecular identifiers. Donors of different ages were randomly distributed across sequencing lanes to avoid experimental bias. Summary of the overall study and its limitations: Estimates of total diversity based on one million sequenced T cells were considered lower bounds and underestimates. Bulk unsorted PBMC profiling prevented conclusive comparison of naive and antigen-experienced compartments. The long-lived group showed more naive CD4+ T cells, fewer expanded clones and increased TCR diversity than the aged group, suggesting age selection. Donor CMV infection status was unknown, potentially confounding age-related changes in expanded clonotypes. Observed TCR beta diversity per million T cells fell roughly linearly with age, and a significant reduction was already apparent by age around 44. A strong correlation was found between observed TCR beta diversity and the percentage of naive T cells measured by flow cytometry.

Systemically healthy Caucasian individuals from Russia, approximately 39 in total and aged roughly 6 to 90 years, were included as donors. Around 9.7 milliliters of peripheral blood were collected from each donor into EDTA-treated Vacutainer tubes. Ficoll-Paque density-gradient centrifugation was used to isolate PBMCs, with at least 6.5 million per sample. Total RNA, at least 6 micrograms per sample, was extracted from PBMCs with Trizol reagent. Naive CD45RAhigh/CD27high T cell percentages were measured by flow cytometry on a PBMC aliquot from every donor. The TCR was taken from a woman at least 80 years old in good health. Donor details come from another sample of the same person, matched by shared clones. The sequenced material came from blood. The chain is encoded by TRBV20-1 joined to TRBJ1-1; the junction holds 8 bases that match TRBD1. Here is the DNA: TGCAGTGCTAGTCCCAGACAGGGGCGGAAAGCTTTCTTT. Protein translation: CSASPRQGRKAFF.